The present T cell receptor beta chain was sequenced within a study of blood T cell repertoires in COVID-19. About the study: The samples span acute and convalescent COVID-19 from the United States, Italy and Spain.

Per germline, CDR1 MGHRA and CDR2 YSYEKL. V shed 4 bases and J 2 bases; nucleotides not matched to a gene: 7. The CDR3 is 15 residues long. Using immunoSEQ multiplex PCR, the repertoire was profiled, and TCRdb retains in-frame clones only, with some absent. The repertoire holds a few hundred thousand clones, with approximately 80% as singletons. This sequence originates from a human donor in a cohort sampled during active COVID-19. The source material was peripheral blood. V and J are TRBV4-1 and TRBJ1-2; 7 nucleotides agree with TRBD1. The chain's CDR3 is CASSLRTGDNYGYTF. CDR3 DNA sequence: TGCGCCAGCAGCCTCCGGACAGGTGACAACTATGGCTACACCTTC.